The next 5 T cell receptor beta chains were all read from a single sample in a study of T cells in Graves' hyperthyroidism and ophthalmopathy (dated by TCRdb to between 2018 and 2021). The library was obtained by multiplex PCR. The sequencer was an Illumina HiSeq 2000. The TCR beta CDR3 regions were amplified from the RNA transcripts. A first-round RT-PCR of the TCR CDR3 used the HTBI primer set with the Qiagen OneStep RT-PCR kit. TCRdb trimmed the raw reads at Q25, called clones with MiXCR and kept productive beta chains. When rows share a CDR3 protein, they turn into one entry using the most common DNA and genes. In this sample the table shows about 640,000 distinct CDR3 sequences, under 25% of which occur a single time. Together, the top ten hold 30% to 40% of the sample. Sequenced input: blood. The receptors stem from a man aged 30 to 45 with Graves' ophthalmopathy.

This clonotype was picked up many times. For the CDR3, the DNA is TGTGCCAGCAGCCCTCTGGGGAGCGGGAGGGCCTCCTACGAGCAGTACTTC. It encodes CASSPLGSGRASYEQYF. The chain is built from TRBV11-2 and TRBJ2-7, with 10 bases fitting TRBD2. Losses at the gene ends were 5 bases for V and 0 bases for J; bases not matched to a gene: 10. Germline CDR1 SGHAT, CDR2 FQNNGV. This CDR3 is built from 17 residues.

J is TRBJ1-1 and V is TRBV9; the match to TRBD1 covers 11 bases. CDR3 length equals 16 residues. Germline assignment: CDR1 SGDLS and CDR2 YYNGEE. V was pared by 3 bases and J by 5 bases, with 9 bases of the junction left unmatched. CDR3 coding DNA: TGTGCCAGCAGCGCCGCCCAGGGACAGGGGGGAACTGAAGCTTTCTTT. Translating it yields CASSAAQGQGGTEAFF.

A remark on this clonotype: Relative to the germline gene, one junction end is altered; a read error may explain this. The CDR3 region has the DNA TGTGCTAGTGGTTTGGTACGGACCAGGGCTCGTCACTTC. Translation: CASGLVRTRARHF. This chain links TRBV12-5 with TRBJ2-5; TRBD1 is a possible D gene (5 bases). This CDR3 region has 13 residues. Germline V gene data show CDR1 as LGHNT and CDR2 as FRNRAP.

This clonotype was found a few times. V is TRBV6-1 and J is TRBJ2-5; D unresolved. Germline loops: CDR1 MNHNS, CDR2 SASEGT. This CDR3 comprises 13 residues. V was trimmed by 1 base and J by 5 bases, leaving 8 bases between them. The CDR3 DNA is TGTGCCAGCAGTGAAGGCTCCTGGGAGACCCAGTACTTC. This codes for CASSEGSWETQYF.

With respect to this clonotype: The junction differs from germline at one of its ends, possibly a read error. The chain couples TRBV7-2 to TRBJ1-1, with 9 bases lining up with TRBD1. The CDR3 has 14 residues. Germline V gene sequence: CDR1 SGHTA, CDR2 FQGNSA. The CDR3 DNA is TGTGCCGGCAGCCTGGGACAGGGCCACACTGAAGCTTTCTTT. Protein product: CAGSLGQGHTEAFF.